This T cell receptor beta chain was sequenced for a study of post-analysis software for immune sequencing data. Study-level information: Progressive-relapsing, secondary progressive and relapsing-remitting multiple sclerosis were among the disease courses included. General study results and limits: Those samples that were prepared in the same batch co-clustered strongly by F measure. Compared with controls, patients had more of 4 to 6 TRBV segments, including TRBV5-6, TRBV5-1 and TRBV20-1. Controls showed significantly higher normalized Chao1 diversity than did multiple sclerosis patients.

TCR beta libraries were prepared from cDNA with unique molecular identifiers. TCRdb passed the PCR reads through MiXCR, listing each CDR3 protein once. Found here are hundreds of thousands of distinct CDR3 sequences, about 32% of them singletons; the top ten hold roughly 0.54%. Trimming removed 4 bases from V and 2 bases from J, with 24 bases in between. The CDR3 length is 18 residues. Germline CDR1 and CDR2: LGHNA and YSLEER. In its sample, this clonotype was seen a few times. Its specificity is not known. The gene calls are TRBV4-3 and TRBJ2-7; D gene ambiguous. The receptor's source is a girl between 5 and 17 years old with multiple sclerosis. The sequenced material came from blood. The CDR3 nucleotides read TGCGCCAGCAGCCCTTCCCCCGGGCAGACCCACCAAACCTACGAGCAGTACTTC. Translated: CASSPSPGQTHQTYEQYF.